These 17 T cell receptor beta chains were sequenced from one sample in a study of shared clonotypes between healthy human individuals. This table comes from immunoSEQ multiplex PCR, and its TCRdb copy is limited to in-frame clones, with some not included. Of 2.5 million or so clones detected, around 90% appear once; the ten largest clones hold over 0.12%. Material: naive CD4+ T cells sorted from blood. Noted subset: CD45RA+ positively selected. Every receptor here comes from a man younger than 35 in good health.

This clone was detected once. V is TRBV4-1 and J is TRBJ2-5; D remains unclear. The CDR3 covers 13 residues. Between the trimmed V and J ends, which lost 6 bases and 2 bases, there was a span of 10 bases. Germline lookup yields CDR1 MGHRA and CDR2 YSYEKL. CDR3 protein: CASRSRMQETQYF. Written as DNA, the CDR3 is TGCGCCAGCAGGAGCCGGATGCAAGAGACCCAGTACTTC.

Here the CDR3 DNA reads TGTGCCAGCAGCGAGGACAGGGGGAAAGACAATGAGCAGTTCTTC. It yields the protein CASSEDRGKDNEQFF. The chain combines TRBV5-6 with TRBJ2-1; the match to TRBD1 covers 10 bases. The germline CDR1 and CDR2 sequences are SGHDT and YYEEEE. Trimming took 4 bases from V and 5 from J; bases not matched to a gene: 6. The CDR3 is 15 residues long.

This chain joins TRBV4-3 and TRBJ1-4; possibly TRBD1 for D (6 bases). V gave up 0 bases and J gave up 3 bases, with 8 bases separating them. The CDR3 covers 15 residues. Germline values: CDR1 LGHNA, CDR2 YSLEER. This CDR3 reads CASSQDRGPNEKLFF. The CDR3 DNA sequence: TGCGCCAGCAGCCAAGATCGGGGGCCTAATGAAAAACTGTTTTTT.

The V and J genes are TRBV19 and TRBJ2-7, with 7 nucleotides matching TRBD1. Germline CDR1 LNHDA, CDR2 SQIVND (reference sequence). This CDR3 contains 15 residues. J gave up 0 bases and V 4 bases, and 6 bases lay outside the gene matches. The CDR3 DNA sequence: TGTGCCAGTAGTACCGGGACAGTGGGCTCCTACGAGCAGTACTTC. It yields the protein CASSTGTVGSYEQYF.

The chain joins TRBV9 to TRBJ1-1, with a possible D match to TRBD1 (6 bases). Trimming took 0 bases from V and 7 from J, leaving 13 bases between them. The CDR3 length is 14 residues. From germline, CDR1 is SGDLS and CDR2 YYNGEE. The DNA of the CDR3 is TGTGCCAGCAGCGTAGCTATAGGGGGGAGTGAAGCTTTCTTT. This encodes CASSVAIGGSEAFF.

The chain employs TRBV7-2 and TRBJ2-1; 7 bases agree with TRBD1. V trimming: 2 bases; J trimming: 5 bases; junction bases outside the gene matches: 6. The CDR3 extends over 15 amino acids. Germline V gene lookup returns CDR1 SGHTA and CDR2 FQGNSA. CDR3 sequence: CASSLWVTGNNEQFF. As DNA, the CDR3 is TGTGCCAGCAGCTTATGGGTGACAGGGAACAATGAGCAGTTCTTC.

The genes are TRBV10-3 and TRBJ1-6, with D possibly being TRBD1 (6 bases). The CDR3 loop spans 16 amino acids. The germline V gene encodes CDR1 ENHRY and CDR2 SYGVKD. V was shortened by 4 bases and J by 9 bases, with 19 bases between the two germline ends. CDR3 loop: CAISGERGTESSPLHF. In DNA form, the CDR3 reads TGTGCCATCAGTGGCGAGAGGGGGACCGAAAGTTCACCCCTCCACTTT.

The J gene is TRBJ1-1, the V gene TRBV11-2; possible D gene TRBD1, 5 bases. The germline V gene encodes CDR1 SGHAT and CDR2 FQNNGV. The germline V and J ends were trimmed by 1 base and 0 bases, with 18 bases remaining between them. This CDR3 contains 18 residues. Here the CDR3 reads CASSLAQPGKVMNTEAFF. The CDR3 DNA follows: TGTGCCAGCAGCTTAGCCCAACCAGGGAAAGTCATGAACACTGAAGCTTTCTTT.

The V call is TRBV28, the J call TRBJ1-5; no definite D call. The CDR3 loop spans 14 amino acids. Germline values: CDR1 MDHEN, CDR2 SYDVKM. Trimming cost V 2 bases and J 7 bases, with 12 bases left between them. In DNA, the CDR3 is TGTGCCAGCAGTTTAAGTTCCGGGTTCCAGCCCCAGCATTTT. Protein: CASSLSSGFQPQHF.

The gene calls are TRBV12-2 and TRBJ1-5. TRBV12-2 is deemed a pseudogene. The length of the CDR3 is 17 residues. CDR3 in amino acids: CASRLVVRSYSNQPQHF. CDR3 bases: TGTGCAAGTCGCTTAGTCGTGCGGTCTTATAGCAATCAGCCCCAGCATTTT.

The J gene is TRBJ2-7, the V gene TRBV2, with 9 bases lining up with TRBD1. Germline lookup yields CDR1 SNHLY and CDR2 FYNNEI. This CDR3 comprises 14 residues. With V trimmed by 6 bases and J by 6 bases, 9 bases remained unmatched. As DNA, the CDR3 is TGTGCCAGCAGGATAGACAGGGGGTCCGGCGAGCAGTACTTC. Translation: CASRIDRGSGEQYF.

The chain has TRBV7-9 and TRBJ1-5; 9 nucleotides match TRBD1. V lost 5 bases to trimming and J lost 7 bases; unmatched junction nucleotides: 9. CDR1 and CDR2 (germline): SEHNR, FQNEAQ (reference sequence). This CDR3 contains 15 residues. This CDR3 reads CASSQSGTGRQPQHF. The CDR3 DNA reads as TGTGCCAGCAGCCAATCCGGGACAGGGAGGCAGCCCCAGCATTTT.

The rearrangement joins TRBV2 to TRBJ1-1, with TRBD1 matching 8 bases. Per the germline V gene, CDR1 is SNHLY and CDR2 is FYNNEI. The length of the CDR3 is 15 residues. Trimming removed 4 bases from V and 0 bases from J; junction bases left unmatched: 4. CDR3 region: CASSGQGLLNTEAFF. The CDR3 region has the DNA TGTGCCAGCAGTGGACAGGGGCTTTTGAACACTGAAGCTTTCTTT.

The chain is built from TRBV9 and TRBJ1-3; possible D gene TRBD1, 5 bases. Trimming left V 4 bases short and J 4 bases short, with 21 bases between. Germline V gene sequence: CDR1 SGDLS, CDR2 YYNGEE. The CDR3 spans 17 residues. The CDR3 bases are TGTGCCAGCAGCCCTGTGTGGGGGGGACGAGTCGGAAACACCATATATTTT. This encodes CASSPVWGGRVGNTIYF.

This chain connects TRBV20-1 to TRBJ2-1; D gene uncertain. The CDR3 consists of 11 residues. The germline CDR1 and CDR2 sequences are DFQATT and SNEGSKA (reference sequence). The V end was cut by 3 bases, the J end by 7 bases, with 7 bases between. CDR3 amino acids: CSASSINEQFF. CDR3 in DNA: TGCAGTGCTAGCTCTATAAATGAGCAGTTCTTC.

The table lists this clone with a count of one. CDR3 region: CASSLRRTPLMNTEAFF. The CDR3 DNA reads as TGTGCCAGCAGCCTTCGCCGGACACCCCTAATGAACACTGAAGCTTTCTTT. The rearrangement links TRBV7-2 to TRBJ1-1, with D maybe TRBD1 (5 bases). The CDR3 has 17 residues. Germline V gives CDR1 SGHTA, CDR2 FQGNSA. Trimming took off 5 bases at V and 0 bases at J, with 19 bases between the two ends.

This chain links TRBV18 with TRBJ1-2; 9 bases are a match to TRBD1. CDR3 length: 16 amino acids. V trimming: 0 bases; J trimming: 3 bases; junction bases outside the gene matches: 5. CDR1 and CDR2 from the germline V gene are KGHSH and LQKENI. Written as DNA, the CDR3 is TGTGCCAGCTCACCACCTGATCGGACAGGGGACTATGGCTACACCTTC. It translates to CASSPPDRTGDYGYTF.